Sequencing of this T cell receptor beta chain was carried out in a study of control samples from healthy donors and cancer patients. The germline V gene encodes CDR1 SNHLY and CDR2 FYNNEI. The CDR3 is made up of 17 amino acids. V shed 0 bases and J shed 3 bases, with 18 bases lying between them. Sequenced by immunoSEQ multiplex PCR; TCRdb stores in-frame clones only, minus some. The table shows 50,000 to 65,000 clones, with 75% to 95% occurring only once. The sequenced material came from PBMCs. This clonotype was obtained from a man younger than 45 with colorectal cancer. V and J are TRBV2 and TRBJ2-7; D may match TRBD1 or TRBD2 (5 bases each). The CDR3 protein is CASSEALHGDGYYEQYF. CDR3 in DNA: TGTGCCAGCAGTGAAGCGCTTCATGGGGACGGATACTACGAGCAGTACTTC.